The table lists the clone carrying this T cell receptor beta chain with a few counts. CDR3 size: 14 residues. Germline V gene lookup returns CDR1 LGHNA and CDR2 YSLEER. The V and J ends lost 0 bases and 4 bases, in that order; junction bases with no gene match: 2. These data belong to a study of T cells in Graves' hyperthyroidism and ophthalmopathy. The source material, RNA transcripts, was used to amplify TCR beta CDR3 regions. The TCR CDR3 was amplified in a first-round RT-PCR using the HTBI primer set. TCRdb called the multiplex PCR reads again in MiXCR, with one record for every CDR3 protein. There are fewer than 650,000 distinct CDR3 sequences in the sample; about 15% occur only once, and 4% to 5.5% lies in the top ten. Disease lasting under 3 months, a NOSPECS grade of at least 4, and a Clinical Activity Score of at least 3 were features of the ophthalmopathy patients. Using 9.5 to 10 ml of fresh peripheral blood, PBMCs were prepared.

The chain carries TRBV4-3 and TRBJ1-2; 7 nucleotides agree with TRBD1. This sequence originates from a woman aged 40-49 years with Graves' ophthalmopathy. Sequences were obtained from blood. The CDR3 coding sequence is TGCGCCAGCAGCCAAGAAGAGGGGGCCTATGGCTACACCTTC. It translates to CASSQEEGAYGYTF.